The 2 T cell receptor beta chains below were found in one sample sequenced in a study of response to subunit inactivated influenza vaccine listed by TCRdb under 2018. The library was prepared using RT-PCR. TCRdb lists the instrument as Illumina HiSeq 2500. TCRdb's own reprocessing of the public reads used fastp at Q25 and MiXCR and kept productive beta chains. Each entry merges the rows of one CDR3 protein and shows their most common DNA and genes. The sample table lists about 650,000 distinct CDR3 sequences, approximately 15% of them with a count of one. Of the sample, 6.5% to 8% is held by the ten largest clones. The material was PBMCs from blood, obtained 14 days before vaccination. The receptors were gathered from a man aged 50 or older who received an inactivated influenza vaccine. Donor details come from another sample of the same person, matched by shared clones.

The chain joins TRBV5-1 to TRBJ2-5; the D gene is possibly TRBD2 (6 bases). This CDR3 has 13 residues. The V gene lost 6 bases and the J gene lost 2 bases, with 11 bases spanning the gap. Looked up from germline, CDR1 is SGHRS and CDR2 is YFSETQ. CDR3 region: CASTGGGQETQYF. The CDR3 nucleotides read TGCGCCAGCACCGGTGGAGGGCAAGAGACCCAGTACTTC.

This chain connects TRBV5-6 to TRBJ2-3; 8 bases line up with TRBD2. The CDR3 sequence is 16 residues long. The trim removed 2 bases at V and 2 bases at J, leaving 7 bases unmatched. The germline V gene has CDR1 SGHDT and CDR2 YYEEEE. CDR3 region: CASSFRRTSLTDTQYF. The CDR3 DNA reads as TGTGCCAGCAGCTTTAGGCGGACTAGCCTCACAGATACGCAGTATTTT.